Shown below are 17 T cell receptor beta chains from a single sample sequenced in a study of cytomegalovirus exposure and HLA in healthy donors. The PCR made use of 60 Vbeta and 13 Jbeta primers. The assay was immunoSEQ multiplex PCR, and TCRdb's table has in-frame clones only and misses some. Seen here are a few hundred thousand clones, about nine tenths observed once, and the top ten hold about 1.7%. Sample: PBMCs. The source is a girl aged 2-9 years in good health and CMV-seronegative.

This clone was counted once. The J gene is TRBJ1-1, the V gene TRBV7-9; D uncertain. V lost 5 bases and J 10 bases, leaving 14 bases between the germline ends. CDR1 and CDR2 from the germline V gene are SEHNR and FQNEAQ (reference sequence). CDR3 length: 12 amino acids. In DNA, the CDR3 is TGTGCCAGCAGCGAGGATCCGCTTGGAGCTTTCTTT. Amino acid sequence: CASSEDPLGAFF.

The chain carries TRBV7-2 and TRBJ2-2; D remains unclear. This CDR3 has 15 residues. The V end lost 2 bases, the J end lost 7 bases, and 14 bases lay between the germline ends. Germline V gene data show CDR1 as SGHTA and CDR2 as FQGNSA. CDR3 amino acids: CASSLQLEVIGELFF. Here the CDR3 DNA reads TGTGCCAGCAGCTTACAGTTAGAGGTTATCGGGGAGCTGTTTTTT.

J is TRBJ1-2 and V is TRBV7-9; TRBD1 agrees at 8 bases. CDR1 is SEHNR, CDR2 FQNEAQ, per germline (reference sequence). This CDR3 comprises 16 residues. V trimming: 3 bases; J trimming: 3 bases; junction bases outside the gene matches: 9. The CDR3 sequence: CASSLDSRTGYYGYTF. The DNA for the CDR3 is TGTGCCAGCAGCTTGGATTCAAGGACAGGGTACTATGGCTACACCTTC.

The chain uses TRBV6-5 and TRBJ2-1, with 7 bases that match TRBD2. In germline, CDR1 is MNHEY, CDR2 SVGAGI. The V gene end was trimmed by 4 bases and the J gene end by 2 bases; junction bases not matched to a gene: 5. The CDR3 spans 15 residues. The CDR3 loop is CASSSLGLAYNEQFF. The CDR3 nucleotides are TGTGCCAGCAGTTCCCTAGGACTAGCCTACAATGAGCAGTTCTTC.

CDR3 nucleotide sequence: TGTGCCAGCAGTGAAATGGGGGCGGGTGGCTACACCTTC. Protein product: CASSEMGAGGYTF. V is TRBV2 and J is TRBJ1-2; TRBD1 is a possible D gene (6 bases). The germline V and J ends were trimmed by 2 bases and 7 bases, with 11 bases remaining between them. Germline assignment: CDR1 SNHLY and CDR2 FYNNEI. CDR3 length: 13 amino acids.

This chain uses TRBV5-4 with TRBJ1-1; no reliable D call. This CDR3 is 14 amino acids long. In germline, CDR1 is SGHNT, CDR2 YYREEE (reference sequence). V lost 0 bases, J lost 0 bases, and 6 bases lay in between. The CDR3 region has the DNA TGTGCCAGCAGCTTGGATACGGTGAACACTGAAGCTTTCTTT. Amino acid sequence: CASSLDTVNTEAFF.

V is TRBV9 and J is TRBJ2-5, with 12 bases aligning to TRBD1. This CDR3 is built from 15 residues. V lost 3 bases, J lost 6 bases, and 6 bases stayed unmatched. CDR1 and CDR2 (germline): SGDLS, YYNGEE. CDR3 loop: CASSDGTGGGQTQYF. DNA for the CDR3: TGTGCCAGCAGCGACGGGACAGGGGGCGGTCAGACCCAGTACTTC.

In nucleotides, the CDR3 is TGTGCCACAGGGATGACAGGGCGGGAGCAGTACTTC. Its translation: CATGMTGREQYF. The gene calls are TRBV28 and TRBJ2-7; 7 positions match TRBD1. The junction had 10 bases not matched to a gene; V was cut back by 10 bases and J by 7 bases. CDR3 length: 12 amino acids. Germline V gene sequence: CDR1 MDHEN, CDR2 SYDVKM.

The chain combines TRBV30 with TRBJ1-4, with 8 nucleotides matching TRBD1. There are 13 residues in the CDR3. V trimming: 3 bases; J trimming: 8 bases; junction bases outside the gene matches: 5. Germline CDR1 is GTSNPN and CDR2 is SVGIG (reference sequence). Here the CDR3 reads CAWRGQGGEKLFF. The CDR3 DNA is TGTGCCTGGAGAGGACAGGGAGGAGAAAAACTGTTTTTT.

The CDR3, as DNA: TGTGCCAGCTGGAGGGGAAGCTCCTACGAGCAGTACTTC. It encodes CASWRGSSYEQYF. The chain recombines TRBV27 with TRBJ2-7; D might be TRBD2 (6 bases). CDR1 is MNHEY, CDR2 SMNVEV, per germline (reference sequence). The V gene lost 8 bases and the J gene lost 0 bases, with 11 bases spanning the gap. This CDR3 spans 13 amino acids.

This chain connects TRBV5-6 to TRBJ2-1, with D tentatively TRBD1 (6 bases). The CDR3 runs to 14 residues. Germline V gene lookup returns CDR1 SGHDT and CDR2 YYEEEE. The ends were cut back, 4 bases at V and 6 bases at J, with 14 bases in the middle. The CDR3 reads CASSHGTFPNEQFF. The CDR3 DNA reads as TGTGCCAGCAGCCATGGGACATTTCCCAATGAGCAGTTCTTC.

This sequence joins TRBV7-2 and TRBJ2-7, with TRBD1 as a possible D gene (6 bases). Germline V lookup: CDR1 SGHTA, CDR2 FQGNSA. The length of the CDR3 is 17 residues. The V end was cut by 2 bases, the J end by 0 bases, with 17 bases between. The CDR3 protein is CASSLTGGQGSSYEQYF. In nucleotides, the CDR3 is TGTGCCAGCAGCTTAACTGGTGGCCAGGGGAGCTCCTACGAGCAGTACTTC.

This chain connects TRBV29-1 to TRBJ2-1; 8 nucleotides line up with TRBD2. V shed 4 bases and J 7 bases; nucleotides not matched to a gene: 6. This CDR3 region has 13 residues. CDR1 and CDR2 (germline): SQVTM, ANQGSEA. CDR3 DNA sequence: TGCAGCGTTGTGGCCGGGGGGGCGAATGAGCAGTTCTTC. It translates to CSVVAGGANEQFF.

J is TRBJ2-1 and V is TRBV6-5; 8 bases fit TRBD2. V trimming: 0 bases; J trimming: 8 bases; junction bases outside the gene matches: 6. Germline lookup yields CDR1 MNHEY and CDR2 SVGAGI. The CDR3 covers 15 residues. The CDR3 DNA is TGTGCCAGCAGTTACTCTCGGGGGGGGGTCGATGAGCAGTTCTTC. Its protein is CASSYSRGGVDEQFF.

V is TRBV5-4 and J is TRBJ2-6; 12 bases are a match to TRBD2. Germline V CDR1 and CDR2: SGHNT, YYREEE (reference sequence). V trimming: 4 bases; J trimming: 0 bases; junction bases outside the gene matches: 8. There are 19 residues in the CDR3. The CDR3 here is CASSDRLAGEVSGANVLTF. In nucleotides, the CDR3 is TGTGCCAGCAGCGACAGACTAGCGGGAGAAGTCTCTGGGGCCAACGTCCTGACTTTC.

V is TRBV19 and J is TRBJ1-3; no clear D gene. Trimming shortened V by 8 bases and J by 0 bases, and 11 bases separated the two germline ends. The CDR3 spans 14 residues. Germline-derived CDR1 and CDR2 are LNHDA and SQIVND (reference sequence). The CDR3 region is CASHSWSSGNTIYF. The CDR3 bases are TGTGCCAGTCATTCTTGGAGCTCTGGAAACACCATATATTTT.

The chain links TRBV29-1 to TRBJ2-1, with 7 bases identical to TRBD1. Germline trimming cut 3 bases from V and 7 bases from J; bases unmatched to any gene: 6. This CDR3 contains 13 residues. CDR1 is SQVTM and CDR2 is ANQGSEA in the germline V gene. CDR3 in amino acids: CSVEMGQMNEQFF. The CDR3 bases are TGCAGCGTTGAGATGGGACAGATGAATGAGCAGTTCTTC.